These 21 T cell receptor beta chains came from one sample sequenced in a study of shared clonotypes between healthy human individuals. Clones were sequenced by immunoSEQ multiplex PCR, and TCRdb holds only the in-frame ones, with some missing. Among over a million clones, more than 75% were seen once, and the ten largest hold 0.5% to 0.65%. The sample consisted of memory CD4+ T cells from PBMCs. Sample subset: CD45RA-negative fraction. These receptor sequences come from a young man in good health. Some clones in this sample may be carry-over from other donors' samples.

The J gene is TRBJ2-1, the V gene TRBV7-9; the match to TRBD2 covers 8 bases. Germline loops: CDR1 SEHNR, CDR2 FQNEAQ (reference sequence). The CDR3 consists of 16 residues. Trimming cost V 2 bases and J 10 bases; bases outside gene matches: 13. CDR3 nucleotides: TGTGCCAGCAGCTTAAGGTCGTCTAGCGGGTGGTTGGAGCAGTTCTTC. Its protein product is CASSLRSSSGWLEQFF.

Only one count was recorded for this clone. The V and J genes are TRBV7-2 and TRBJ2-1, with 9 bases that match TRBD2. This CDR3 region has 15 residues. With V trimmed by 4 bases and J by 10 bases, 11 bases remained unmatched. CDR1 SGHTA and CDR2 FQGNSA come from the germline V gene. The DNA of the CDR3 is TGTGCCAGCAGCTCGGTGGGCGGGAGGGCTCGCGAGCAGTTCTTC. This translates into CASSSVGGRAREQFF.

The chain links TRBV5-1 to TRBJ2-5; D might be TRBD2 (6 bases). Germline CDR1 and CDR2: SGHRS and YFSETQ. Trimming removed 3 bases at V and 3 bases at J, with 15 bases between. This CDR3 has 15 amino acids. CDR3 protein: CASSSEGTNEETQYF. DNA of the CDR3: TGCGCCAGCAGCTCGGAGGGGACCAACGAAGAGACCCAGTACTTC. Full variable domain (rest looked up from reference TRBV5-1 and TRBJ2-5): KAGVTQTPRYLIKTRGQQVTLSCSPISGHRSVSWYQQTPGQGLQFLFEYFSETQRNKGNFPGRFSGRQFSNSRSEMNVSTLELGDSALYLCASSSEGTNEETQYFGPGTRLLVL.

This sequence joins TRBV28 and TRBJ2-1; TRBD2 agrees at 8 bases. The CDR3 has 16 residues. The V segment lost 5 bases and the J segment 2 bases; nucleotides outside the gene matches: 8. Germline V lookup: CDR1 MDHEN, CDR2 SYDVKM. The CDR3 sequence: CASSPPGGATYNEQFF. The CDR3 bases are TGTGCCAGCAGTCCCCCGGGGGGGGCGACCTACAATGAGCAGTTCTTC.

This clone was picked up one time. This may come from a read error, since a much larger clone is one base off. This chain connects TRBV5-1 to TRBJ1-2; D not resolved. Trimming took off 0 bases at V and 4 bases at J, with 7 bases between the two ends. This CDR3 is 13 amino acids long. Germline V CDR1 and CDR2: SGHRS, YFSETQ. The CDR3 DNA sequence: TGCGCCAGCAGCTTGGGGCAGATCTATGGCTACACCTTC. Residues: CASSLGQIYGYTF. The full variable domain, completed using reference TRBV5-1 and TRBJ1-2, is KAGVTQTPRYLIKTRGQQVTLSCSPISGHRSVSWYQQTPGQGLQFLFEYFSETQRNKGNFPGRFSGRQFSNSRSEMNVSTLELGDSALYLCASSLGQIYGYTFGSGTRLTVV.

In its sample, this clone was seen many times. This rearrangement joins TRBV6-1 to TRBJ1-5, with D tentatively TRBD1 (6 bases). The CDR3 is made up of 14 amino acids. CDR1 is MNHNS and CDR2 is SASEGT in the germline V gene. Between the trimmed V and J ends, which lost 7 bases and 5 bases, there was a span of 15 bases. The CDR3 DNA follows: TGTGCCAGCAACACCGGACAGTGGGATCAGCCCCAGCATTTT. It specifies CASNTGQWDQPQHF.

As DNA, the CDR3 is TGTGCCAGCAGCCGAGACGGACTAGCGGGATACTCCTACGAGCAGTACTTC. This sequence encodes CASSRDGLAGYSYEQYF. The chain carries TRBV14 and TRBJ2-7; 12 bases are shared with TRBD2. The CDR3 loop spans 17 amino acids. Per the germline V gene, CDR1 is SGHDN and CDR2 is FVKESK. V trimming: 4 bases; J trimming: 0 bases; junction bases outside the gene matches: 7.

For this clone: Other DNA variants within this sample encode the same CDR3. The V call is TRBV27, the J call TRBJ2-1; 7 bases are shared with TRBD1. The CDR3 totals 13 residues. Germline assignment: CDR1 MNHEY and CDR2 SMNVEV (reference sequence). Trimming removed 6 bases from V and 7 bases from J; junction bases left unmatched: 6. In DNA form, the CDR3 reads TGTGCCAGCAGCCCTTACAGGGGAAATGAGCAGTTCTTC. This encodes CASSPYRGNEQFF.

V is TRBV9 and J is TRBJ1-4, with D possibly being TRBD1 (5 bases). The CDR3 covers 14 residues. The germline V gene has CDR1 SGDLS and CDR2 YYNGEE. The V gene lost 4 bases and the J gene lost 8 bases, with 15 bases spanning the gap. CDR3 region: CASSPQAGKEKLFF. The DNA for the CDR3 is TGTGCCAGCAGCCCACAGGCGGGGAAAGAAAAACTGTTTTTT.

Only one count was recorded for this clone. The chain joins TRBV28 to TRBJ2-1; 12 nucleotides agree with TRBD2. Germline loops: CDR1 MDHEN, CDR2 SYDVKM. The length of the CDR3 is 13 residues. CDR3: CGVGGTSGNEQFF. CDR3 nucleotide sequence: TGTGGGGTTGGGGGGACTAGCGGGAATGAGCAGTTCTTC. The whole variable domain, filled in from reference TRBV28 and TRBJ2-1, reads DVKVTQSSRYLVKRTGEKVFLECVQDMDHENMFWYRQDPGLGLRLIYFSYDVKMKEKGDIPEGYSVSREKKERFSLILESASTNQTSMYLCGVGGTSGNEQFFGPGTRLTVL.

A word on this clone: This specimen includes other DNA sequences encoding the same CDR3. The chain recombines TRBV7-2 with TRBJ2-3, with unresolved D. Trimming stripped 3 bases from V and 0 bases from J, with 4 bases between. CDR1 and CDR2 from the germline V gene are SGHTA and FQGNSA. This CDR3 is built from 13 residues. CDR3 residues: CASSLGSTDTQYF. The DNA of the CDR3 is TGTGCCAGCAGCTTGGGAAGCACAGATACGCAGTATTTT.

The CDR3 DNA reads TGTGCCAGCAGGACCACCGGGACAGGGCCCTACGAGCAGTACTTC. It specifies CASRTTGTGPYEQYF. This chain joins TRBV7-3 and TRBJ2-7; TRBD1 aligns across 9 bases. The CDR3 has 15 residues. Germline trimming cut 6 bases from V and 2 bases from J; bases unmatched to any gene: 8. Germline CDR1 and CDR2: SGHTA and FQGTGA.

The chain uses TRBV19 and TRBJ1-1, with 7 bases identical to TRBD1. Germline V gene sequence: CDR1 LNHDA, CDR2 SQIVND (reference sequence). The CDR3 runs to 13 residues. V lost 10 bases and J lost 5; bases outside the gene matches: 10. CDR3 in DNA: TGTGCCACTGGCAGGGGGTGGGAAACTGAAGCTTTCTTT. This encodes CATGRGWETEAFF.

The rearrangement joins TRBV20-1 to TRBJ2-1, with no clear D. Trimming took 6 bases from V and 15 from J, leaving 18 bases between them. The CDR3 sequence is 11 residues long. The germline V gene has CDR1 DFQATT and CDR2 SNEGSKA (reference sequence). CDR3 amino acids: CSATPGSDLFF. The CDR3 DNA follows: TGCAGTGCCACTCCGGGTTCCGACTTGTTCTTC.

This sequence joins TRBV21-1 and TRBJ2-7. TRBV21-1 is noted as a pseudogene. CDR3 size: 15 residues. CDR3 in amino acids: CASSKTGPTDYEQYF. The CDR3 DNA reads as TGTGCCAGCAGCAAGACGGGACCCACGGACTACGAGCAGTACTTC.

The V and J genes are TRBV19 and TRBJ1-5, with 10 bases aligning to TRBD1. The ends lost 7 bases at V and 1 base at J; junction bases unmatched: 4. From germline, CDR1 is LNHDA and CDR2 SQIVND (reference sequence). The CDR3 runs to 15 residues. The CDR3 bases are TGTGCCAGTACCCCGGGACAGGGGAGCAATCAGCCCCAGCATTTT. Encoded protein: CASTPGQGSNQPQHF.

This chain connects TRBV27 to TRBJ2-3; TRBD2 matches at 11 bases. V lost 1 base, J lost 5 bases, and 11 bases stayed unmatched. The CDR3 consists of 18 residues. CDR1 MNHEY and CDR2 SMNVEV come from the germline V gene (reference sequence). The CDR3 sequence is CASSLFSSGGLAVDTQYF. Here the CDR3 DNA reads TGTGCCAGCAGTTTATTTTCTTCGGGGGGACTAGCGGTAGATACGCAGTATTTT.

V is TRBV10-3 and J is TRBJ2-1; TRBD2 agrees at 7 bases. There are 12 residues in the CDR3. V lost 6 bases to trimming and J lost 9 bases; unmatched junction nucleotides: 5. Per the germline V gene, CDR1 is ENHRY and CDR2 is SYGVKD. The CDR3: CAIRASGGEQFF. The CDR3 nucleotides read TGTGCCATCAGAGCTAGCGGCGGTGAGCAGTTCTTC.

Regarding this clone: A read error may explain this, as a much larger clone is one base away. The same CDR3 also results from other DNA sequences found in this sample. This chain joins TRBV7-9 and TRBJ2-2; perhaps D is TRBD1 or TRBD2 (5 bases each). The length of the CDR3 is 17 residues. The germline V and J ends were trimmed by 6 bases and 4 bases, with 21 bases remaining between them. The V gene's germline CDR1 is SEHNR and CDR2 FQNEAQ (reference sequence). Written as DNA, the CDR3 is TGTGCCAGCAGAAGGCCCCAGGGAGAGGCGGGCACCGGGGAGCTGTTTTTT. The encoded protein is CASRRPQGEAGTGELFF.

This chain connects TRBV7-2 to TRBJ1-2; unclear D gene. Germline V CDR1 and CDR2: SGHTA, FQGNSA. V was cut by 8 bases and J by 0 bases, with 10 bases left in between. This CDR3 has 13 residues. CDR3 sequence (DNA): TGTGCCAGCGGTACAAGATCTAACTATGGCTACACCTTC. Its protein is CASGTRSNYGYTF.

J is TRBJ2-3 and V is TRBV7-3; D is uncertain. The CDR3 contains 13 residues. Per germline, CDR1 SGHTA and CDR2 FQGTGA. The germline V and J ends were trimmed by 0 bases and 6 bases, with 7 bases remaining between them. In DNA, the CDR3 is TGTGCCAGCAGCTTAACGTCCGGGGATACGCAGTATTTT. Its protein is CASSLTSGDTQYF.